The clone carrying this T cell receptor beta chain showed up just a few times. Its specificity is unknown. Treatment defined: randomized to nivolumab then ipilimumab (arm A) or the reverse (arm B). This sample stems from a study of sequential checkpoint blockade in melanoma. Looking at the study overall: 91 pretreatment tumor DNA samples were TCRβ immunosequenced. More than 20 patients had tumor biopsies before treatment and at week 13. Study-wide points: Mutational load did not correlate with tumor T-cell fraction or clonality.

The CDR3 runs 16 residues. Losses at the gene ends were 2 bases for V and 8 bases for J; bases not matched to a gene: 11. CDR1 MNHGY and CDR2 SAAAGT come from the germline V gene. Repertoires were generated with immunoSEQ multiplex PCR, while TCRdb's copy carries only in-frame clones and drops some. Of approximately 37,000 clones listed, roughly a third are singletons. The chain employs TRBV6-8 and TRBJ2-1; 8 bases map to TRBD2. The sample in question was tumor tissue (inferred from file names), obtained from a patient given nivolumab and ipilimumab in sequence. The TCR comes from a human donor with melanoma. The CDR3 DNA reads as TGTGCCAGCAGTTACGAGCCGGGACTAGTGCAGCATGAGCAGTTCTTC. This sequence encodes CASSYEPGLVQHEQFF.